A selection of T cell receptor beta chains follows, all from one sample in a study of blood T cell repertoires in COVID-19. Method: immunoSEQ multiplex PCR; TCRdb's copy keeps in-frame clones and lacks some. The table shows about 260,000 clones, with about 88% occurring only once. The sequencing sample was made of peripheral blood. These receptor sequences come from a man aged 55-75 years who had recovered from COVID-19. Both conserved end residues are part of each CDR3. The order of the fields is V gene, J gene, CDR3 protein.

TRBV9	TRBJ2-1	CASSVAFLGARNEQFF
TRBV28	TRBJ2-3	CASSSVGRARDTQYF
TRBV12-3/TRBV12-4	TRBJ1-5	CASSDQGRQPQHF
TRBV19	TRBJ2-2	CASSPSGFAGELFF
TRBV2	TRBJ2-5	CASRTSRVRETQYF
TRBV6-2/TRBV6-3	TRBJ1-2	CASSPTGQGLGYTF
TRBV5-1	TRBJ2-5	CASSSGLRNYQETQYF
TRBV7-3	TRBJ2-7	CASSYDRGYEQYF
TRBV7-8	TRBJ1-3	CASSVGGGSGNTIYF
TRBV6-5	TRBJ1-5	CASRFRQDSNQPQHF
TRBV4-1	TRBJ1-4	CASSPSPGQGVGEKLFF
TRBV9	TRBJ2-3	CASSRNRGQADTQYF
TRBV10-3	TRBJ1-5	CAISVGQNNQPQHF
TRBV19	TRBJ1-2	CASNPRGLGTRGGYTF
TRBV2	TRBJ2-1	CASSRGGIDEQFF
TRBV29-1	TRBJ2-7	CSVVQAGGVDEQYF
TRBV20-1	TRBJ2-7	CSASAGGYEQYF
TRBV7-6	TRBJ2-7	CASSPLGQGVQNEQYF
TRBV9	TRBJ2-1	CASSAAGTSGVDEQFF
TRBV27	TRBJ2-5	CASSYGRAFSQETQYF
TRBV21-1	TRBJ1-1	CASSKDQAGISTEAFF
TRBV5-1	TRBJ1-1	CASSPGGATEAFF
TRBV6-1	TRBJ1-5	CASSGRDRGGNQPQHF
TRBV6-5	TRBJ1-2	CASSRDSNYGYTF
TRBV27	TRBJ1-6	CASSPLTGVDSPLHF
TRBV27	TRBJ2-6	CASSPTDSGANVLTF
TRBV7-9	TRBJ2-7	CASSPDRGQFYEQYF
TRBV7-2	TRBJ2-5	CASSRTDRGETQYF
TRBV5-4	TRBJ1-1	CASSASPGTGGDKAFF